The rows below give T cell receptor beta chains drawn from one sample of a study of blood T cell repertoires in COVID-19. Clones were sequenced by immunoSEQ multiplex PCR, and TCRdb holds only the in-frame ones, with some missing. The sample includes over 120,000 clones, approximately 90% of them seen just once. Sequenced: peripheral blood. These TCRs come from a woman aged 45-65 years with acute or convalescent COVID-19. Each CDR3 is given with its conserved first and last residue.

j_call cdr3_length v_call cdr3_aa
TRBJ2-2 18 TRBV7-9 CASSLPGPTRGNTGELFF
TRBJ1-4 15 TRBV7-2 CASSLIGGPNEKLFF
TRBJ1-1 14 TRBV5-6 CASSLDRGNTEAFF
TRBJ2-3 18 TRBV7-9 CASSSSTRTGEVTDTQYF
TRBJ1-5 15 TRBV7-5 CARSRPETGNQPQHF
TRBJ1-2 15 TRBV7-3 CASSLGGGANYGYTF
TRBJ2-7 16 TRBV7-2 CASSQGLSRLGVEQYF
TRBJ2-7 16 TRBV4-2 CASSHLPSGQTYEQYF
TRBJ1-5 17 TRBV19 CASSISGGHKVNQPQHF
TRBJ2-1 15 TRBV14 CASSQVGGLAGEQFF
TRBJ1-2 15 TRBV6-5 CASTRQGRASYGYTF
TRBJ2-3 15 TRBV6-5 CASRRPSASTDTQYF
TRBJ2-7 14 TRBV9 CASSASGRAYEQYF
TRBJ2-3 17 TRBV7-3 CASSLGGRGYSTDTQYF
TRBJ2-1 15 TRBV20-1 CSASSSGRAYNEQFF
TRBJ2-7 14 TRBV7-9 CASSRNREPYEQYF
TRBJ2-3 16 TRBV4-2 CASSPSGGAVTDTQYF
TRBJ2-5 13 TRBV12-3/TRBV12-4 CASSQGTSQTQYF
TRBJ2-3 16 TRBV7-3 CASSLTPGKGPDTQYF
TRBJ2-7 16 TRBV6-6 CASRQHDRGLTYEQYF
TRBJ1-1 14 TRBV9 CASSVSPGETEAFF
TRBJ2-4 11 TRBV20-1 CSAPLLDIQYF
TRBJ1-2 17 TRBV14 CASSQDIAGLRNYGYTF
TRBJ2-2 12 TRBV19 CAAGGRTGELFF
TRBJ1-2 13 TRBV19 CASKPQGFPGYTF
TRBJ2-3 16 TRBV7-6 CASSLVSGQGPDTQYF
TRBJ2-3 16 TRBV12-5 CASGSSVLQGGDTQYF
TRBJ1-2 14 TRBV19 CASITTGGYSGYTF
TRBJ2-3 16 TRBV7-3 CASSLNGGQSTDTQYF
TRBJ2-2 18 TRBV12-5 CASGFVYPGQGESGELFF
TRBJ2-1 15 TRBV5-1 CASSLTGGPYNEQFF
TRBJ2-1 16 TRBV19 CASSIPSGQGYNEQFF
TRBJ2-3 13 TRBV9 CASSVDVADTQYF
TRBJ1-3 13 TRBV27 CASSSLSGNTIYF
TRBJ1-1 16 TRBV5-1 CASSWGTGVLNTEAFF
TRBJ2-7 17 TRBV6-1 CASSERPRDRLKYEQYF
TRBJ1-1 13 TRBV30 CARTGDLNTEAFF
TRBJ2-7 13 TRBV13 CASSVRGAYEQYF
TRBJ2-7 16 TRBV9 CASSALFGKGVYEQYF
TRBJ1-2 16 TRBV9 CASSLSQGATFYGYTF
TRBJ2-1 13 TRBV11-1 CASSFGQNNEQFF
TRBJ1-1 15 TRBV27 CASSSPGQGYTEAFF
TRBJ1-5 16 TRBV4-2 CASSQDNTVFNQPQHF
TRBJ2-1 18 TRBV9 CASSLRDRGPKTYNEQFF
TRBJ1-5 17 TRBV12-5 CASGLTRDRVVLQPQHF